The sequence of this TCR beta chain was determined in a study of blood T cell repertoires in COVID-19. Participants were placed into cohorts based on the clinical history they reported. Produced via immunoSEQ multiplex PCR; TCRdb's table is partial and in-frame only. The sample has 210,000 or so clones, roughly 85% seen once. Sequencing was done on a sample of PBMCs or T cells enriched from blood (not recorded which). The receptor's source is a woman in her forties or fifties who had been exposed to COVID-19.

CDR3 in DNA: TGTGCCAGCTCACCCATTGGCGGGGGTTACGAGCAGTACTTC. Amino acid sequence: CASSPIGGGYEQYF. V usage is TRBV18 and J usage is TRBJ2-7, with 7 bases identical to TRBD2. V dropped 3 bases and J dropped 4; count of bases not matched to a gene: 6. In germline, CDR1 is KGHSH, CDR2 LQKENI. The CDR3 covers 14 residues.